This T cell receptor beta chain came from a study of OX40 agonist ivuxolimab in advanced cancers. Study information: Every 2 weeks, ivuxolimab was infused into the patients intravenously at between 0.01 and 10 mg/kg.

Looked up from germline, CDR1 is SNHLY and CDR2 is FYNNEI. With 6 bases removed from V and 1 base from J, the gap between germline ends came to 22 bases. The CDR3 is 18 residues long. Some clones are missing from TCRdb's copy, which holds only in-frame ones; the method was immunoSEQ multiplex PCR. Of just over 20,000 clones listed, approximately 87% are singletons. The sequence was obtained from an adult with an advanced solid tumor such as melanoma, head and neck, liver or kidney cancer. The sequencing here drew on CD4+ or CD8+ T cells sorted from blood, taken in a trial of the OX40 agonist ivuxolimab. This rearrangement joins TRBV2 to TRBJ1-5; D gene ambiguous. CDR3 loop: CASSRERGAARSNQPQHF. In DNA form, the CDR3 reads TGTGCCAGCAGCCGAGAACGTGGTGCCGCCCGGAGCAATCAGCCCCAGCATTTT.